These 25 T cell receptor beta chains were sequenced from one sample in a study of T cell repertoires in cytomegalovirus infection. These receptors have no identified antigens. TCRdb ran MiXCR on the reads and lists one entry per CDR3 protein. The data show about a million distinct CDR3 sequences, under 40% seen once. This specimen consisted of cultured CD8+ T cells from PBMCs, obtained from culture after CMV antigen stimulation. Receptors originate from a human donor in good health (CMV status not recorded). Some clones in this sample may be carry-over from other donors' samples.

This clonotype appeared many times. The rearrangement joins TRBV12-3 or TRBV12-4 to TRBJ2-1; tentatively, D is TRBD2 (5 bases). This CDR3 is 14 amino acids long. V dropped 10 bases and J dropped 5 bases, with 18 bases sitting between them. CDR3 bases: TGTGCCATCCCCGGTGGCGGGCGTAACAATGAGCAGTTCTTC. This translates into CAIPGGGRNNEQFF.

This clonotype was picked up a small number of times. This chain connects TRBV12-3 or TRBV12-4 to TRBJ1-2; D perhaps matches TRBD1 (5 bases). V gave up 5 bases and J gave up 4 bases, with 11 bases separating them. The CDR3 runs to 13 residues. DNA for the CDR3: TGTGCCAGCAGTCCGGGACTGGCCTATGGCTACACCTTC. This gives the protein CASSPGLAYGYTF.

In this sample, this clonotype turned up a few times. The CDR3 reads CASADTGTDQETQYF. DNA for the CDR3: TGTGCTAGTGCCGATACCGGGACAGATCAAGAGACCCAGTACTTC. J is TRBJ2-5 and V is TRBV12-5; 7 bases are a match to TRBD1. With 7 bases clipped from V and 2 bases from J, the junction kept 10 bases outside the gene matches. Germline-derived CDR1 and CDR2 are LGHNT and FRNRAP. This CDR3 is 15 amino acids long.

This clonotype was seen only a few times. V usage is TRBV5-5 and J usage is TRBJ2-7, with D perhaps TRBD1 (6 bases). Germline V lookup: CDR1 SGHKS, CDR2 YYEKEE (reference sequence). The V and J ends lost 0 bases and 2 bases respectively, with 9 bases between them. This CDR3 has 14 amino acids. CDR3 DNA: TGTGCCAGCAGCTTGGACAGGGACACCTACGAGCAGTACTTC. It translates to CASSLDRDTYEQYF.

This clonotype has just a few counts. This sequence joins TRBV11-3 and TRBJ2-3, with 7 bases matching TRBD2. Germline values: CDR1 SGHNT, CDR2 YENEEA. The CDR3 is made up of 15 amino acids. The V and J ends lost 5 bases and 4 bases, in that order; junction bases with no gene match: 9. CDR3 loop: CASSLEGGLSDTQYF. The CDR3, as DNA: TGTGCCAGCAGCCTGGAGGGAGGGTTGTCAGATACGCAGTATTTT.

This clonotype was seen a few times. The rearrangement links TRBV7-9 to TRBJ2-3, with D possibly TRBD1 on 5 matching bases. The V and J ends lost 2 bases and 6 bases respectively, with 18 bases between them. CDR3 length: 16 residues. Germline V gene lookup returns CDR1 SEHNR and CDR2 FQNEAQ (reference sequence). CDR3 residues: CASSLSRQGVLDTQYF. The CDR3, as DNA: TGTGCCAGCAGCTTAAGTCGGCAGGGCGTTTTGGATACGCAGTATTTT.

For the CDR3, the DNA is TGTGCCAGTAGTATAGATGGTACTAGCTCGAATGAGCAGTTCTTC. Translation gives CASSIDGTSSNEQFF. The chain joins TRBV19 to TRBJ2-1; the D gene is possibly TRBD2 (6 bases). The ends were cut back, 0 bases at V and 7 bases at J, with 13 bases in the middle. The V gene's germline CDR1 is LNHDA and CDR2 SQIVND (reference sequence). The CDR3 loop spans 15 amino acids. The whole variable domain, filled in from reference TRBV19 and TRBJ2-1, reads DGGITQSPKYLFRKEGQNVTLSCEQNLNHDAMYWYRQDPGQGLRLIYYSQIVNDFQKGDIAEGYSVSREKKESFPLTVTSAQKNPTAFYLCASSIDGTSSNEQFFGPGTRLTVL.

V is TRBV19 and J is TRBJ1-5; D unclear. Germline-derived CDR1 and CDR2 are LNHDA and SQIVND (reference sequence). The CDR3 contains 13 residues. The V end was cut by 10 bases, the J end by 0 bases, with 10 bases between. The CDR3 loop is CATRDGSNQPQHF. In nucleotides, the CDR3 is TGTGCCACCAGAGACGGTAGCAATCAGCCCCAGCATTTT.

The chain couples TRBV10-3 to TRBJ1-3; D possibly corresponds to TRBD1 (5 bases). Trimming shortened V by 5 bases and J by 0 bases, and 20 bases separated the two germline ends. Germline assignment: CDR1 ENHRY and CDR2 SYGVKD. CDR3 size: 18 residues. CDR3 bases: TGTGCCATCAGTCCGGACAAGACGAGGCCCAACTCTGGAAACACCATATATTTT. Its protein is CAISPDKTRPNSGNTIYF.

This clonotype was picked up many times. This chain connects TRBV7-2 to TRBJ1-1; D not certain. The CDR3 sequence is 16 residues long. V was pared by 2 bases and J by 0 bases, with 13 bases between. The germline V gene encodes CDR1 SGHTA and CDR2 FQGNSA. CDR3 in amino acids: CASSLNAVNLNTEAFF. CDR3 nucleotides: TGTGCCAGCAGCTTAAATGCGGTCAACTTGAACACTGAAGCTTTCTTT.

The CDR3 coding sequence is TGTGCCAGCAGCCAATTCCCCCCAGAATCCTACGAGCAGTACGTC. It translates to CASSQFPPESYEQYV. The rearrangement uses TRBV5-6 and TRBJ2-7; no definite D call. This CDR3 contains 15 residues. V lost 4 bases and J 1 base, leaving 15 bases between the germline ends. The germline gives CDR1 SGHDT, CDR2 YYEEEE.

V and J are TRBV6-1 and TRBJ1-1; a possible D gene is TRBD1 (6 bases). Germline V gene sequence: CDR1 MNHNS, CDR2 SASEGT. V dropped 1 base and J dropped 5 bases, with 20 bases sitting between them. The CDR3 has 17 amino acids. CDR3: CASSEVTGIMSKTEAFF. As DNA, the CDR3 is TGTGCCAGCAGTGAAGTCACAGGGATTATGTCCAAAACTGAAGCTTTCTTT.

The chain recombines TRBV6-1 with TRBJ2-7; unclear D gene. Per germline, CDR1 MNHNS and CDR2 SASEGT. CDR3 length: 14 amino acids. V was shortened by 3 bases and J by 3 bases, with 12 bases between the two germline ends. The CDR3 DNA reads TGTGCCAGCAGTGACCTGTACACCCACTACGAGCAGTACGTC. This codes for CASSDLYTHYEQYV.

This clonotype was seen repeatedly, ten times or more. The DNA of the CDR3 is TGTGCCAGCAGCATCAGGGGTAATGAGCAGTTCTTC. Translation: CASSIRGNEQFF. This sequence joins TRBV7-9 and TRBJ2-1, with D possibly being TRBD1 (6 bases). Between the trimmed V and J ends, which lost 5 bases and 7 bases, there was a span of 9 bases. Per germline, CDR1 SEHNR and CDR2 FQNEAQ (reference sequence). The CDR3 runs 12 residues.

V gene TRBV6-1 combines with J gene TRBJ2-7; D might be TRBD1 (6 bases). Trimming left V 4 bases short and J 6 bases short, with 16 bases between. The CDR3 runs to 14 residues. Germline values: CDR1 MNHNS, CDR2 SASEGT. This CDR3 reads CASSVRTAYGEQYV. The CDR3 DNA follows: TGTGCCAGCAGTGTCCGGACAGCCTATGGCGAGCAGTACGTC.

This clonotype was counted a few times. The chain uses TRBV2 and TRBJ1-1; unclear D gene. The CDR3 spans 14 residues. The germline V gene encodes CDR1 SNHLY and CDR2 FYNNEI. V lost 3 bases and J lost 0, with 8 bases in between. DNA of the CDR3: TGTGCCAGCAGTGACCTGATTTTGAACACTGAAGCTTTCTTT. Translating it yields CASSDLILNTEAFF.

This clonotype was detected ten times or more. The gene calls are TRBV10-3 and TRBJ2-7, with D uncertain. The germline V gene has CDR1 ENHRY and CDR2 SYGVKD. Deletions cut 2 bases from V and 0 bases from J, with 5 bases between. The CDR3 spans 13 residues. The CDR3 region has the DNA TGTGCCATCAGTGAGGCGAGCTCCTACGAGCAGTACGTC. It specifies CAISEASSYEQYV.

This clonotype was seen at least ten times. This chain connects TRBV7-6 to TRBJ2-2, with 8 bases matching TRBD1. The CDR3 loop spans 14 amino acids. Germline V gene data show CDR1 as SGHVS and CDR2 as FNYEAQ. V was pared by 5 bases and J by 6 bases, with 5 bases of the junction left unmatched. CDR3 nucleotides: TGTGCCAGCAGCCCAGGGGGCTATCCCGGGGAGCTGTTTTTT. It encodes CASSPGGYPGELFF.

The CDR3 DNA reads TGTGCCAGCAGCTTAGGGGACGGGCACACGGATTCACCCCTCCACTTT. Its protein is CASSLGDGHTDSPLHF. The chain is built from TRBV7-9 and TRBJ1-6; D possibly corresponds to TRBD1 (5 bases). The germline V gene encodes CDR1 SEHNR and CDR2 FQNEAQ (reference sequence). With 1 base removed from V and 8 bases from J, the gap between germline ends came to 15 bases. The length of the CDR3 is 16 residues.

The chain is built from TRBV4-2 and TRBJ2-3; 8 bases are shared with TRBD1. The CDR3 sequence is 16 residues long. Trimming took 3 bases from V and 7 from J; bases not matched to a gene: 12. Germline V gene lookup returns CDR1 LGHNA and CDR2 YNFKEQ. Here the CDR3 DNA reads TGTGCCAGCAGCCAGAACCAGGGGGCTTTGAAAAATACGCAGTATTTT. Residues: CASSQNQGALKNTQYF.

This chain joins TRBV27 and TRBJ2-1; no firm D call. From germline, CDR1 is MNHEY and CDR2 SMNVEV (reference sequence). The CDR3 is 14 amino acids. V lost 7 bases, J lost 0 bases, and 10 bases lay in between. CDR3 DNA sequence: TGTGCCAGCACCCTCCTTGGCTCCTACAATGAGCAGTTCTTC. Protein product: CASTLLGSYNEQFF.

This clonotype was counted at least ten times. The V gene is TRBV7-2, the J gene TRBJ2-7, with TRBD2 matching 7 bases. The junction had 4 bases not matched to a gene; V was cut back by 2 bases and J by 0 bases. CDR1 and CDR2 (germline): SGHTA, FQGNSA. CDR3 size: 15 residues. The CDR3 loop reads CASSLQGGSSYEQYF. CDR3 in DNA: TGTGCCAGCAGCTTACAGGGAGGGAGCTCCTACGAGCAGTACTTC.

This chain connects TRBV27 to TRBJ2-2; 9 bases line up with TRBD2. Germline values: CDR1 MNHEY, CDR2 SMNVEV (reference sequence). The V segment lost 6 bases and the J segment 0 bases; nucleotides outside the gene matches: 5. CDR3 length: 16 amino acids. The CDR3 here is CASSLSGGSNTGELFF. The CDR3 DNA reads TGTGCCAGCAGCTTAAGCGGGGGGTCGAACACCGGGGAGCTGTTTTTT.

This clonotype was detected ten times or more. This sequence joins TRBV7-2 and TRBJ2-3; the D gene is possibly TRBD1 (6 bases). The CDR3 contains 14 residues. Trimming took 1 base from V and 4 from J, leaving 9 bases between them. Germline V gene sequence: CDR1 SGHTA, CDR2 FQGNSA. This CDR3 is CASSLGTVPDTQYF. The CDR3, as DNA: TGTGCCAGCAGCTTAGGGACAGTTCCAGATACGCAGTATTTT.

This clonotype was seen repeatedly, ten times or more. The genes are TRBV7-6 and TRBJ2-5, with D possibly called TRBD1 or TRBD2 (6 bases each). The CDR3 is 15 amino acids. Trimming took off 5 bases at V and 4 bases at J, with 17 bases between the two ends. Germline V gene data show CDR1 as SGHVS and CDR2 as FNYEAQ. CDR3 coding DNA: TGTGCCAGCAGCCTCGCCGGGGGCGGGGCAGAGACCCAGTACTTC. Translated: CASSLAGGGAETQYF.